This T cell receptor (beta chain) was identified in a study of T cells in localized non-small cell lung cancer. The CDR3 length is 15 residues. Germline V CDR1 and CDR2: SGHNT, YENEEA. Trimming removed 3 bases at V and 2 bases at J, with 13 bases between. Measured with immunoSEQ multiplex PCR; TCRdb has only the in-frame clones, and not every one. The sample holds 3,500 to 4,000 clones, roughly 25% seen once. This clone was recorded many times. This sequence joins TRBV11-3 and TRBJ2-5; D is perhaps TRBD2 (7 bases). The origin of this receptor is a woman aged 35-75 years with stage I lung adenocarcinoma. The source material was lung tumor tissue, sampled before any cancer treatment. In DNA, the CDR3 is TGTGCCAGCAGCTTGGGGGGGCTAGGGCAAGAGACCCAGTACTTC. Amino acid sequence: CASSLGGLGQETQYF. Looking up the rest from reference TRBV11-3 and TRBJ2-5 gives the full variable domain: EAGVVQSPRYKIIEKKQPVAFWCNPISGHNTLYWYLQNLGQGPELLIRYENEEAVDDSQLPKDRFSAERLKGVDSTLKIQPAELGDSAVYLCASSLGGLGQETQYFGPGTRLLVL.